This T cell receptor beta chain was documented in a study of blood T cell repertoires in COVID-19. The V and J ends lost 5 bases and 11 bases, in that order; junction bases with no gene match: 2. Per germline, CDR1 MNHEY and CDR2 SVGAGI. The CDR3 has 11 residues. The protocol was immunoSEQ multiplex PCR, while the TCRdb copy is restricted to in-frame clones and leaves out a portion. The table has 55,000 or so clones, around nine tenths seen once; the top ten hold roughly 6.2%. This receptor was identified in a man between 35 and 55 years old with acute or convalescent COVID-19. The chain employs TRBV6-5 and TRBJ1-4; 7 bases are a match to TRBD1. The sample taken for sequencing was peripheral blood. The CDR3 sequence: CASSKGQKLFF. CDR3 in DNA: TGTGCCAGCAGTAAGGGACAGAAACTGTTTTTT.